This T cell receptor (beta chain) was retrieved from a study of T cell repertoires in cytomegalovirus infection. For the study at large: It was recently identified HLA-C-restricted and well-studied HLA-B-restricted CMV epitopes that the study used. Public signatures in TCR beta pointed to CMV infection and matching HLA type.

TCRdb analysed the reads with MiXCR anew, one entry per CDR3 protein. The data show approximately 990,000 distinct CDR3 sequences, roughly 30% seen once. General study points: Cumulative public TCR beta family frequency identified carriers of CMV plus the relevant HLA. It was HLA-C-restricted CMV-specific TCR beta clonotypes that dominated the response ex vivo.

Remarks on this clonotype: The target antigen is unknown.

The receptor's source is a human donor in good health (CMV status not recorded). Some clones in this sample may be carry-over from other donors' samples. The starting material was cultured CD8+ T cells from PBMCs, obtained from culture after CMV antigen stimulation.

CDR3 bases: TGTGCCACCCGTGGCGGCGGGGGGGCCTTCAACAATGAGCAGTTCTTC. Its translation is CATRGGGGAFNNEQFF. This chain uses TRBV10-3 with TRBJ2-1, with 9 bases aligning to TRBD2. CDR3 length equals 16 residues. The germline V gene has CDR1 ENHRY and CDR2 SYGVKD. J was trimmed by 5 bases and V by 10 bases; bases with no gene match: 15.